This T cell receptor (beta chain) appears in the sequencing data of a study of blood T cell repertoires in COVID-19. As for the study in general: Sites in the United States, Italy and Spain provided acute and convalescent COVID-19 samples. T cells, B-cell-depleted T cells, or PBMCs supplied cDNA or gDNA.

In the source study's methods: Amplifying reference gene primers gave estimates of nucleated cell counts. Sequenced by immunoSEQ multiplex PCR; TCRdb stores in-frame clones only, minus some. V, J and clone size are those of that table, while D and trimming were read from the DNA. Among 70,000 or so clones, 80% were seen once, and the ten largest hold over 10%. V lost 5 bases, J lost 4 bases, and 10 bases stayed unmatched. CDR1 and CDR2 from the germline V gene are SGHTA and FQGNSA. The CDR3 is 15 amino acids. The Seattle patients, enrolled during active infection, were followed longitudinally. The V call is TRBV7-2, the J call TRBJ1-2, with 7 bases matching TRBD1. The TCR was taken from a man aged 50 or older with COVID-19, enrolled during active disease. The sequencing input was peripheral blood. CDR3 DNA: TGTGCCAGCAGCCGCCGACAGGGTGGGGTCTATGGCTACACCTTC. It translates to CASSRRQGGVYGYTF.